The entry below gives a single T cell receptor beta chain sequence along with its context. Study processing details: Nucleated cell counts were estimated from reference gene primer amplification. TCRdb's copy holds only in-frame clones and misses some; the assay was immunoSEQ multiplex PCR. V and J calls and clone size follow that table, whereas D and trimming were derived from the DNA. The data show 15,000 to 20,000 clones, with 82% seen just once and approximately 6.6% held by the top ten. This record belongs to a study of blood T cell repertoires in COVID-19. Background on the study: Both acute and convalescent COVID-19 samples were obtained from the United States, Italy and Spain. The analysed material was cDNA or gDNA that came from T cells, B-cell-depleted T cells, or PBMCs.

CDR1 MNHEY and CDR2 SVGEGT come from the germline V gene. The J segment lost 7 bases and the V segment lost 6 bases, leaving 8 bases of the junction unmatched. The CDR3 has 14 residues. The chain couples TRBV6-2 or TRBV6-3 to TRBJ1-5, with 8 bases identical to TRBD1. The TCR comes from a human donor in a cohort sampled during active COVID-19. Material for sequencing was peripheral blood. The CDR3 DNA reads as TGTGCCAGCAGCCCTGGACAGGGAGGACAGCCCCAGCATTTT. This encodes CASSPGQGGQPQHF.